These 23 T cell receptor beta chains were all obtained from the same sample, sequenced in a study of cytomegalovirus exposure and HLA in healthy donors. Clones were read by immunoSEQ multiplex PCR, and TCRdb kept only the in-frame ones, dropping some. Of approximately 59,000 clones listed, 93% are singletons. The sequencing sample was made of PBMCs. All receptors derive from a woman younger than 30 in good health and CMV-seropositive.

The chain has TRBV4-3 and TRBJ2-1; 9 positions agree with TRBD2. The V gene end was trimmed by 3 bases and the J gene end by 6 bases; junction bases not matched to a gene: 6. In germline, CDR1 is LGHNA, CDR2 YSLEER. This CDR3 is 15 amino acids long. CDR3 in amino acids: CASSQWTSAPNEQFF. CDR3 coding DNA: TGCGCCAGCAGCCAGTGGACTAGCGCCCCCAATGAGCAGTTCTTC.

This clone appeared a single time. V and J are TRBV6-5 and TRBJ2-1; D gene unclear. Germline values: CDR1 MNHEY, CDR2 SVGAGI. The CDR3 consists of 16 residues. The V end was cut by 0 bases, the J end by 0 bases, with 9 bases between. The CDR3 DNA sequence: TGTGCCAGCAGTTACTCGGCGGAATTCTCCTACAATGAGCAGTTCTTC. Amino acid sequence: CASSYSAEFSYNEQFF.

The chain uses TRBV18 and TRBJ1-4; 7 bases match TRBD1. V was clipped by 3 bases and J by 4 bases; unmatched bases: 2. This CDR3 spans 14 amino acids. The germline V gene encodes CDR1 KGHSH and CDR2 LQKENI. In DNA form, the CDR3 reads TGTGCCAGCTCACCCGGGACAGATAATGAAAAACTGTTTTTT. It specifies CASSPGTDNEKLFF.

This chain uses TRBV6-1 with TRBJ2-2; the match to TRBD1 covers 11 bases. Germline CDR1 reads MNHNS; CDR2 reads SASEGT. The CDR3 is made up of 15 amino acids. With 6 bases clipped from V and 7 bases from J, the junction kept 7 bases outside the gene matches. CDR3 bases: TGTGCCAGCAGGACCCCGGGACAGGGGGACGGGGAGCTGTTTTTT. It specifies CASRTPGQGDGELFF.

This clone came up a few times. V usage is TRBV5-1 and J usage is TRBJ2-2, with D possibly TRBD2 on 6 matching bases. There are 15 residues in the CDR3. In germline, CDR1 is SGHRS, CDR2 YFSETQ. Trimming left V 0 bases short and J 4 bases short, with 10 bases between. The CDR3 DNA is TGCGCCAGCAGCTTGGTCGCAGCGGGCACCGGGGAGCTGTTTTTT. Amino acid sequence: CASSLVAAGTGELFF.

The chain joins TRBV5-1 to TRBJ1-5; 10 bases are shared with TRBD1. V trimming: 8 bases; J trimming: 0 bases; junction bases outside the gene matches: 11. The V gene's germline CDR1 is SGHRS and CDR2 YFSETQ. The CDR3 spans 17 residues. The DNA for the CDR3 is TGCGCCAGGACAACCGGGACAGGGGTGTTTAGCAATCAGCCCCAGCATTTT. It is translated as CARTTGTGVFSNQPQHF.

The chain is built from TRBV5-1 and TRBJ2-1; the match to TRBD2 covers 13 bases. V was clipped by 4 bases and J by 3 bases; unmatched bases: 7. This CDR3 comprises 17 residues. CDR1 and CDR2 from the germline V gene are SGHRS and YFSETQ. CDR3 protein: CASSQGLAGPLYNEQFF. CDR3 nucleotide sequence: TGCGCCAGCAGCCAGGGACTAGCGGGGCCACTCTACAATGAGCAGTTCTTC. The complete variable domain, with remaining parts taken from reference TRBV5-1 and TRBJ2-1, reads KAGVTQTPRYLIKTRGQQVTLSCSPISGHRSVSWYQQTPGQGLQFLFEYFSETQRNKGNFPGRFSGRQFSNSRSEMNVSTLELGDSALYLCASSQGLAGPLYNEQFFGPGTRLTVL.

This clone was found once. The gene calls are TRBV5-1 and TRBJ2-3, with 13 nucleotides matching TRBD2. The CDR3 sequence is 13 residues long. V was clipped by 4 bases and J by 14 bases; unmatched bases: 7. The germline V gene encodes CDR1 SGHRS and CDR2 YFSETQ. CDR3 in amino acids: CASSKLAGGPPYF. CDR3 nucleotide sequence: TGCGCCAGCAGCAAACTAGCGGGGGGGCCGCCGTATTTT.

The chain couples TRBV5-1 to TRBJ1-1; TRBD1 is a possible D gene (5 bases). The CDR3 has 16 amino acids. CDR1 and CDR2 from the germline V gene are SGHRS and YFSETQ. Trimming took 0 bases from V and 4 from J, leaving 16 bases between them. The chain's CDR3 is CASSLDRGQGGTEAFF. CDR3 in DNA: TGCGCCAGCAGCTTGGATCGCGGACAAGGCGGCACTGAAGCTTTCTTT.

This chain connects TRBV19 to TRBJ2-2, with 11 nucleotides matching TRBD2. The CDR3 is made up of 17 amino acids. With V trimmed by 4 bases and J by 0 bases, 4 bases remained unmatched. The germline V gene encodes CDR1 LNHDA and CDR2 SQIVND (reference sequence). CDR3 nucleotide sequence: TGTGCCAGTAGTAGGGCTAGCGGGGGGTCGAACACCGGGGAGCTGTTTTTT. It is translated as CASSRASGGSNTGELFF.

The chain combines TRBV7-2 with TRBJ1-5, with 7 bases fitting TRBD1. This CDR3 comprises 14 residues. Germline CDR1 is SGHTA and CDR2 is FQGNSA. Losses at the gene ends were 2 bases for V and 4 bases for J; bases not matched to a gene: 2. This chain's CDR3 is CASSLKGQNQPQHF. Written as DNA, the CDR3 is TGTGCCAGCAGCTTAAAGGGACAGAATCAGCCCCAGCATTTT.

This chain connects TRBV28 to TRBJ2-5; 11 bases align to TRBD1. CDR3 length equals 16 residues. V was clipped by 3 bases and J by 3 bases; unmatched bases: 6. CDR1 is MDHEN, CDR2 SYDVKM, per germline. The CDR3 reads CASSFRTGGSKETQYF. The CDR3 DNA is TGTGCCAGCAGTTTTCGGACAGGGGGCTCAAAAGAGACCCAGTACTTC.

V usage is TRBV11-2 and J usage is TRBJ2-1, with 9 positions matching TRBD2. This CDR3 is 16 amino acids long. The V gene's germline CDR1 is SGHAT and CDR2 FQNNGV. V gave up 0 bases and J gave up 8 bases; unmatched junction bases: 8. The CDR3 DNA sequence: TGTGCCAGCAGCTTAGAGGCGGGGGGGCCTCTCGATGAGCAGTTCTTC. It translates to CASSLEAGGPLDEQFF.

The chain's CDR3 is CASSPLTSYNEQFF. For the CDR3, the DNA is TGTGCCAGCAGCCCACTTACCTCCTACAATGAGCAGTTCTTC. The rearrangement links TRBV9 to TRBJ2-1, with D hard to call. There are 14 residues in the CDR3. The germline V gene has CDR1 SGDLS and CDR2 YYNGEE. V gave up 4 bases and J gave up 0 bases, with 8 bases separating them.

Written as DNA, the CDR3 is TGCGCCAGCAGCCAAGGGGCTTTGACACTAGCGGGGGGGCACGGTACGCAGTATTTT. Protein product: CASSQGALTLAGGHGTQYF. The rearrangement joins TRBV4-3 to TRBJ2-3; 13 bases align to TRBD2. V lost 1 base to trimming and J lost 8 bases; unmatched junction nucleotides: 15. CDR3 size: 19 residues. Germline lookup yields CDR1 LGHNA and CDR2 YSLEER.

V usage is TRBV2 and J usage is TRBJ1-1; 7 bases are shared with TRBD1. The ends lost 10 bases at V and 4 bases at J; junction bases unmatched: 12. This CDR3 spans 14 amino acids. Germline V gives CDR1 SNHLY, CDR2 FYNNEI. The CDR3 here is CANRFERQGTEAFF. In DNA, the CDR3 is TGTGCCAACAGATTCGAAAGACAGGGCACTGAAGCTTTCTTT.

The chain couples TRBV18 to TRBJ2-7, with 7 bases identical to TRBD1. This CDR3 contains 15 residues. V trimming: 3 bases; J trimming: 4 bases; junction bases outside the gene matches: 9. Germline V CDR1 and CDR2: KGHSH, LQKENI. The CDR3 coding sequence is TGTGCCAGCTCACCTTTCACCGGGACAGAGTACGAGCAGTACTTC. Its protein is CASSPFTGTEYEQYF.

The V call is TRBV6-5, the J call TRBJ1-3, with a tentative D call TRBD1 (6 bases). V was shortened by 5 bases and J by 0 bases, with 11 bases between the two germline ends. The CDR3 length is 15 residues. Germline assignment: CDR1 MNHEY and CDR2 SVGAGI. The CDR3 DNA is TGTGCCAGCAGTACGACAGGAAACTCTGGAAACACCATATATTTT. This encodes CASSTTGNSGNTIYF.

Regarding this clone: One end of the junction is discordant with germline, which a read error may explain. This rearrangement joins TRBV28 to TRBJ2-2, with a tentative D call TRBD2 (5 bases). This CDR3 contains 15 residues. Germline assignment: CDR1 MDHEN and CDR2 SYDVKM. The CDR3 DNA sequence: TGTGCCAGCAGCTTATTTCGGGGGAACACCGGGGAGCTGTTTTTT. It specifies CASSLFRGNTGELFF.

V gene TRBV5-1 combines with J gene TRBJ1-2, with 12 positions matching TRBD1. After removal of 4 bases from V and 8 bases from J, the junction contained 9 bases not matched to a gene. Germline loops: CDR1 SGHRS, CDR2 YFSETQ. The CDR3 runs to 15 residues. The CDR3 DNA follows: TGCGCCAGCAGCCCGGACCGGGGGACAGGGGGCGGCTACACCTTC. This translates into CASSPDRGTGGGYTF.

The V and J genes are TRBV6-5 and TRBJ1-1, with D possibly matching TRBD1 (5 bases). V was clipped by 2 bases and J by 1 base, with 14 bases between them. The CDR3 has 16 amino acids. The germline CDR1 and CDR2 sequences are MNHEY and SVGAGI. CDR3 protein: CASSYTATETNTEAFF. DNA of the CDR3: TGTGCCAGCAGTTACACCGCGACAGAAACGAACACTGAAGCTTTCTTT.

This clone was seen once. The rearrangement links TRBV6-5 to TRBJ2-7, with 8 nucleotides matching TRBD1. From germline, CDR1 is MNHEY and CDR2 SVGAGI. The CDR3 is 14 amino acids. The trim removed 4 bases at V and 4 bases at J, leaving 6 bases unmatched. This CDR3 is CASSFGQGPYEQYF. As DNA, the CDR3 is TGTGCCAGCAGTTTCGGACAGGGCCCTTACGAGCAGTACTTC.

The chain uses TRBV5-6 and TRBJ2-2; D unresolved. V shed 4 bases and J shed 6 bases, with 7 bases lying between them. CDR3 length: 12 residues. Germline CDR1 is SGHDT and CDR2 is YYEEEE. CDR3 bases: TGTGCCAGCAGCCCCATTTCCGGGGAGCTGTTTTTT. Protein: CASSPISGELFF.